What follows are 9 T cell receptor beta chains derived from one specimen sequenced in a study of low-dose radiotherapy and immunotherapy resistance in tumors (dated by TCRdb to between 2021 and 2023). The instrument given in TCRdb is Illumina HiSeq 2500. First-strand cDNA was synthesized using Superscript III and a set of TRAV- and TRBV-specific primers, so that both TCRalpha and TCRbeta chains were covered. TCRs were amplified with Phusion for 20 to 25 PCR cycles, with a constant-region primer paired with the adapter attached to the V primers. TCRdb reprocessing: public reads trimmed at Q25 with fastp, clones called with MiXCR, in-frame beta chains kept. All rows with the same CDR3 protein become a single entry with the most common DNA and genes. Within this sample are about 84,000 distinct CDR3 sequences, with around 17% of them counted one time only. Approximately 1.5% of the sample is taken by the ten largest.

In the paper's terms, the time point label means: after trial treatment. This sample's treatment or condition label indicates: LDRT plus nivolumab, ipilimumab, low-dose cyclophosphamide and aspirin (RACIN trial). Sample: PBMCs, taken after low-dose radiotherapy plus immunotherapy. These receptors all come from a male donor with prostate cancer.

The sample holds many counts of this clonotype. CDR3 sequence (DNA): TGTGCCAGCAGCCAAAACACCTACCTAATGAATGAGCAGTTCTTC. Translating gives CASSQNTYLMNEQFF. V is TRBV7-8 and J is TRBJ2-1; D unresolved. The germline gives CDR1 SGHVS, CDR2 FQNEAQ. The CDR3 covers 15 residues. V was trimmed by 5 bases and J by 7 bases, leaving 18 bases between them.

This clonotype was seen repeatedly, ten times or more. CDR3 loop: CSVQGQAYEQYF. The CDR3 nucleotides read TGCAGCGTTCAAGGACAGGCCTACGAGCAGTACTTC. This chain connects TRBV29-1 to TRBJ2-7, with 7 bases that match TRBD1. The V segment lost 5 bases and the J segment 2 bases; nucleotides outside the gene matches: 3. The CDR3 spans 12 residues. Per germline, CDR1 SQVTM and CDR2 ANQGSEA.

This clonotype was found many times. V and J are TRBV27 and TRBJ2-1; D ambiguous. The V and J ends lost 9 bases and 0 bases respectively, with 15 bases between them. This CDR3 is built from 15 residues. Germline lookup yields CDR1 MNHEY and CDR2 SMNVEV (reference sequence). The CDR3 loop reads CASRAFSSSYNEQFF. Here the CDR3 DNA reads TGTGCCAGTAGGGCCTTTTCAAGCTCCTACAATGAGCAGTTCTTC.

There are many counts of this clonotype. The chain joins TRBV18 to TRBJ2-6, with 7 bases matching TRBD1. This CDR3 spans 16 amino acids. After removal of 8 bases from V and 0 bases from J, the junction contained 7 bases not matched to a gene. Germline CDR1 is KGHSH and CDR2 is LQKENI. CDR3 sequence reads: CASSPTGNSGANVLTF. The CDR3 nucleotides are TGTGCCAGCAGCCCGACAGGGAACTCTGGGGCCAACGTCCTGACTTTC.

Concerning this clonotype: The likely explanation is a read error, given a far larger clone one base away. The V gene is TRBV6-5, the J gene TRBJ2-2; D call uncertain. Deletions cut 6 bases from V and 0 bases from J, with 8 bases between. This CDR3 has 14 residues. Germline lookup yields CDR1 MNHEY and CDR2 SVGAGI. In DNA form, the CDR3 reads TGTGCCAGCAGGACCAGAGCGAACACCGGGGAGCTGTTTTTT. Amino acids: CASRTRANTGELFF.

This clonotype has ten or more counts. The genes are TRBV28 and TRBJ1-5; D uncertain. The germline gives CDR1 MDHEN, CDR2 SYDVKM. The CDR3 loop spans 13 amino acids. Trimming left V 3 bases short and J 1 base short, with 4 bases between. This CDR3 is CASSFSSNQPQHF. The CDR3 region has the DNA TGTGCCAGCAGTTTTTCCAGCAATCAGCCCCAGCATTTT.

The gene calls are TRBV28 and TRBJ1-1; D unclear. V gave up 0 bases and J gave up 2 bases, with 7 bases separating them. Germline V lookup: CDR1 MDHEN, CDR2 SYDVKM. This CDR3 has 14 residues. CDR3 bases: TGTGCCAGCAGTTTATGGACGGTTAACACTGAAGCTTTCTTT. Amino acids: CASSLWTVNTEAFF.

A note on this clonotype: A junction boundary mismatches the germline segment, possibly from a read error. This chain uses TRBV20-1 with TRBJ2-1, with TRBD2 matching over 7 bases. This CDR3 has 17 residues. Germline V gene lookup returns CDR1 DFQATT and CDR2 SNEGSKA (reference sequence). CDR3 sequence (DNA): TGCAGTGCTAGGGATGTCCTAGCGGTCCCTTTTTACAATGGGCAGTTCTTC. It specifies CSARDVLAVPFYNGQFF.

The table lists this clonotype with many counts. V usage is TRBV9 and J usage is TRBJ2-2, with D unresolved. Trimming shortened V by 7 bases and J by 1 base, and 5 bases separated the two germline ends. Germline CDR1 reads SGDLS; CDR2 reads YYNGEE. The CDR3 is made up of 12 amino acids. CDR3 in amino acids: CASEGNTGELFF. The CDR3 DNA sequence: TGTGCCAGCGAAGGGAACACCGGGGAGCTGTTTTTT. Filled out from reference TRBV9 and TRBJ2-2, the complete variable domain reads DSGVTQTPKHLITATGQRVTLRCSPRSGDLSVYWYQQSLDQGLQFLIQYYNGEERAKGNILERFSAQQFPDLHSELNLSSLELGDSALYFCASEGNTGELFFGEGSRLTVL.